This is a list of T cell receptor beta chains from one sample in a study of T cells after yellow fever vaccination. TCRdb re-derived calls from the 5' RACE reads in MiXCR, one entry per CDR3 protein. This table holds around 600,000 distinct CDR3 sequences, about 12% found once. The material was PBMCs, obtained on the day of the yellow fever booster vaccination. These receptor sequences come from a man aged 25-45 years who received the YFV17D yellow fever vaccine. The conserved cysteine and the conserved F or W are not part of the CDR3 here. Fields, in order: V gene, J gene, CDR3 protein.

>TRBV20-1|TRBJ2-3
SAGRQTTSGRDTQY
>TRBV28|TRBJ2-7
ASSLVGKKYEQY
>TRBV5-1|TRBJ1-3
ATTPGDSGNTIY
>TRBV24-1|TRBJ2-7
ATSEGGTDYEQY
>TRBV3-1|TRBJ2-7
ASSPAGKSSNEQY
>TRBV20-1|TRBJ2-7
SARALQGPYEQY
>TRBV10-2|TRBJ1-4
ASSESPGTNEKLF
>TRBV5-1|TRBJ2-7
ASSLGTGEPRTYEQY
>TRBV5-1|TRBJ2-3
ASSLEQGPDTQY
>TRBV6-2/TRBV6-3|TRBJ1-5
ATTEPPNQPQH
>TRBV25-1|TRBJ2-1
ASSGRGTGREQF
>TRBV7-6|TRBJ1-1
ASSHRRGVGTEAF
>TRBV5-6|TRBJ2-7
ASSSSRIEQY
>TRBV5-1|TRBJ2-7
ASTSGGGGSYEQY
>TRBV9|TRBJ2-2
ASTRGGSGVLNTGELF
>TRBV7-9|TRBJ2-7
ASSLVGLGSHYEQY
>TRBV6-1|TRBJ1-5
ASFRDRADGPQH
>TRBV10-3|TRBJ2-1
AISEGASADF
>TRBV29-1|TRBJ1-2
SVGEPGGGYT
>TRBV29-1|TRBJ2-1
SVAKGLAGSNEQF
>TRBV5-6|TRBJ2-5
ASSSVQGRETQY
>TRBV15|TRBJ1-2
ATSNGRDRGYT
>TRBV5-1|TRBJ2-7
ASSLAGRGPEEQY
>TRBV4-2|TRBJ1-5
ASSQDFGGIGQPQH
>TRBV15|TRBJ2-2
ATRGEVSAGELF
>TRBV10-2|TRBJ2-3
ASKIPGDTDTQY
>TRBV24-1|TRBJ2-1
ATSEQTSGRLNEQF
>TRBV7-3|TRBJ2-3
ASRASGFTDTQY
>TRBV6-2/TRBV6-3|TRBJ2-7
ASSYKTPTPSYEQY
>TRBV14|TRBJ2-2
ASSQPRGGWQDTGELF
>TRBV5-4|TRBJ2-1
ATNRVEDEQF
>TRBV20-1|TRBJ1-6
SGRIEWDRPNSPLH
>TRBV2|TRBJ2-2
ASSDWRENTGELF
>TRBV6-5|TRBJ2-1
ASSYDQGARNEQF
>TRBV11-2|TRBJ2-3
ASSVQLADTQY
>TRBV10-3|TRBJ2-5
AIKGSGDQETQY
>TRBV7-2|TRBJ1-2
ASSRGGTERGYT
>TRBV4-3|TRBJ1-6
ASSQDNRQGNSPLH
>TRBV28|TRBJ2-2
ASSLQPEGTGELF
>TRBV7-2|TRBJ2-3
ASSHSSGMGDTQY
>TRBV12-3/TRBV12-4|TRBJ2-3
ASSETGDTQY
>TRBV20-1|TRBJ2-4
SAWAGTKNIQY
>TRBV5-6|TRBJ2-2
ASSPGGGLVTGELF
>TRBV7-9|TRBJ2-5
ASSGWTSGSFETQY
>TRBV5-8|TRBJ2-1
ASTPGVNEQF
>TRBV6-2/TRBV6-3|TRBJ2-2
ASSYPSGYNTGELF
>TRBV4-3|TRBJ2-7
ASSQGGSRDYEQY
>TRBV12-3/TRBV12-4|TRBJ2-5
ASSYDATRKETQY
>TRBV5-1|TRBJ1-6
ASSFGQENAPRVLNSPLH
>TRBV7-2|TRBJ2-7
ASSLDFYEQY
>TRBV15|TRBJ2-5
ATSRDPWTAQETQY
>TRBV12-3/TRBV12-4|TRBJ2-5
ASRRTKEETQY
>TRBV6-1|TRBJ2-3
ASSPLTGGRLDTQY
>TRBV18|TRBJ2-5
ASSEAQETQY
>TRBV4-3|TRBJ2-3
ASSQDPSGRPSTDTQY
>TRBV9|TRBJ2-1
ASSVLAGGSYNEQF